The 30 T cell receptor beta chains below all came from one sample that was sequenced in a study of T cells after yellow fever vaccination. TCRdb recomputed calls from the 5' RACE reads with MiXCR, one row per CDR3 protein. The data hold 500,000 to 650,000 distinct CDR3 sequences, with roughly a sixth observed a single time. The source was PBMCs, collected 5 to 6 days after the first yellow fever vaccination. The receptors derive from a man aged 18 to 29 who received the YFV17D yellow fever vaccine.

The chain is built from TRBV13 and TRBJ1-1; TRBD1 matches at 9 bases. Unmatched junction bases numbered 4, after V lost 5 bases and J lost 0 bases. This CDR3 comprises 15 residues. The germline gives CDR1 PRHDT, CDR2 FYEKMQ (reference sequence). The chain's CDR3 is CASSPGTGMNTEAFF. The CDR3 DNA reads TGTGCCAGCAGCCCAGGGACAGGGATGAACACTGAAGCTTTCTTT.

The chain employs TRBV6-1 and TRBJ2-5; no clear D gene. This CDR3 has 13 amino acids. The V gene's germline CDR1 is MNHNS and CDR2 SASEGT. The V end lost 6 bases, the J end lost 1 base, and 9 bases lay between the germline ends. This CDR3 is CASSLFIQETQYF. CDR3 in DNA: TGTGCCAGCAGCCTATTTATCCAAGAGACCCAGTACTTC.

This clonotype was seen a few times. The CDR3 sequence is CASSLPGRGGSYNEQFF. The CDR3, as DNA: TGCGCCAGCAGCCTTCCAGGCAGGGGTGGATCCTACAATGAGCAGTTCTTC. The rearrangement uses TRBV5-1 and TRBJ2-1; D may be TRBD1 (6 bases). The germline V gene encodes CDR1 SGHRS and CDR2 YFSETQ. The CDR3 covers 17 residues. Deletions cut 4 bases from V and 1 base from J, with 18 bases between.

This clonotype has just a few counts. The rearrangement joins TRBV9 to TRBJ1-3, with D maybe TRBD1 (5 bases). Trimming cost V 6 bases and J 0 bases, with 7 bases left between them. The CDR3 has 13 amino acids. Per the germline V gene, CDR1 is SGDLS and CDR2 is YYNGEE. CDR3 coding DNA: TGTGCCAGCAAGGGGAGCTCTGGAAACACCATATATTTT. It is translated as CASKGSSGNTIYF.

In its sample, this clonotype was seen a few times. The chain carries TRBV30 and TRBJ1-3, with a tentative D call TRBD1 (6 bases). Trimming took off 4 bases at V and 2 bases at J, with 12 bases between the two ends. The CDR3 length is 14 residues. Per germline, CDR1 GTSNPN and CDR2 SVGIG (reference sequence). The CDR3 spells CAWNEGHAGNTIYF. In nucleotides, the CDR3 is TGTGCCTGGAACGAGGGACATGCTGGAAACACCATATATTTT. The full variable domain, with the rest looked up from reference TRBV30 and TRBJ1-3, is SQTIHQWPATLVQPVGSPLSLECTVEGTSNPNLYWYRQAAGRGLQLLFYSVGIGQISSEVPQNLSASRPQDRQFILSSKKLLLSDSGFYLCAWNEGHAGNTIYFGEGSWLTVV.

The chain links TRBV4-3 to TRBJ1-1; D is unclear. V was cut by 1 base and J by 1 base, with 16 bases left in between. The germline V gene encodes CDR1 LGHNA and CDR2 YSLEER. The CDR3 consists of 17 residues. The CDR3 spells CASSQVSPSGWNTEAFF. The CDR3 bases are TGCGCCAGCAGCCAAGTCTCCCCCAGCGGTTGGAACACTGAAGCTTTCTTT.

The chain is built from TRBV12-3 or TRBV12-4 and TRBJ2-1, with 13 nucleotides matching TRBD2. V gave up 6 bases and J gave up 0 bases; unmatched junction bases: 11. There are 19 residues in the CDR3. CDR3 amino acids: CASSRILAGGRGSYNEQFF. DNA of the CDR3: TGTGCCAGCAGCCGAATACTAGCGGGGGGGCGAGGCTCCTACAATGAGCAGTTCTTC.

This clonotype was seen a handful of times. This chain connects TRBV11-1 to TRBJ2-5; D gene ambiguous. Trimming removed 5 bases from V and 0 bases from J, with 16 bases in between. Germline V gene sequence: CDR1 SGHAT, CDR2 FQDESV (reference sequence). This CDR3 is 16 amino acids long. CDR3 nucleotide sequence: TGTGCCAGCAGCCTAGTGGGTGGCTTGTACCAAGAGACCCAGTACTTC. Residues: CASSLVGGLYQETQYF.

This clonotype was observed a few times. This chain joins TRBV7-8 and TRBJ2-1; 7 positions match TRBD1. There are 16 residues in the CDR3. Losses at the gene ends were 4 bases for V and 0 bases for J; bases not matched to a gene: 6. Germline CDR1 reads SGHVS; CDR2 reads FQNEAQ. The CDR3 protein is CASSSPTGSSYNEQFF. The CDR3 DNA follows: TGTGCCAGCAGCTCCCCGACAGGGTCCTCCTACAATGAGCAGTTCTTC.

This clonotype was recorded a few times. The DNA of the CDR3 is TGCGCCAGCAGCCAAACCACGGCCCGCAGCGGGGAGCTGTTTTTT. This codes for CASSQTTARSGELFF. The rearrangement links TRBV4-1 to TRBJ2-2; D unresolved. CDR3 length equals 15 residues. V lost 2 bases to trimming and J lost 7 bases, with 14 bases between them. Germline V gene sequence: CDR1 MGHRA, CDR2 YSYEKL.

This clonotype was counted at least ten times. The V call is TRBV20-1, the J call TRBJ1-2, with 7 bases that match TRBD1. The ends lost 0 bases at V and 2 bases at J; junction bases unmatched: 6. This CDR3 has 15 amino acids. The V gene's germline CDR1 is DFQATT and CDR2 SNEGSKA (reference sequence). Written as DNA, the CDR3 is TGCAGTGCTAGAGACCCTATGACAGGGAACTATGGCTACACCTTC. This translates into CSARDPMTGNYGYTF.

There are a few counts of this clonotype. The chain recombines TRBV19 with TRBJ2-3, with 7 bases matching TRBD2. Germline assignment: CDR1 LNHDA and CDR2 SQIVND (reference sequence). V lost 2 bases to trimming and J lost 3 bases; unmatched junction nucleotides: 11. CDR3 length: 17 residues. CDR3 sequence reads: CASSILTSAGLTDTQYF. CDR3 DNA sequence: TGTGCCAGTAGTATACTCACTAGCGCTGGATTAACAGATACGCAGTATTTT.

In its sample, this clonotype was seen a few times. This chain joins TRBV20-1 and TRBJ2-5, with no clear D. The germline CDR1 and CDR2 sequences are DFQATT and SNEGSKA (reference sequence). The CDR3 sequence is 14 residues long. V was shortened by 5 bases and J by 4 bases, with 17 bases between the two germline ends. Here the CDR3 DNA reads TGCAGTGCTCGCGATATGGGGTATTCAGAGACCCAGTACTTC. Translation gives CSARDMGYSETQYF.

A few counts support this clonotype. This chain uses TRBV5-6 with TRBJ2-5; D ambiguous. CDR1 is SGHDT, CDR2 YYEEEE, per germline. The V gene lost 1 base and the J gene lost 1 base, with 14 bases spanning the gap. The CDR3 spans 16 residues. This CDR3 is CASSLIGVRSQETQYF. The CDR3 region has the DNA TGTGCCAGCAGCTTGATTGGTGTCCGCTCCCAAGAGACCCAGTACTTC.

The chain has TRBV6-1 and TRBJ2-2; 7 bases map to TRBD2. This CDR3 has 16 amino acids. With V trimmed by 4 bases and J by 0 bases, 5 bases remained unmatched. Looked up from germline, CDR1 is MNHNS and CDR2 is SASEGT. CDR3 in amino acids: CASSGKRGSNTGELFF. In nucleotides, the CDR3 is TGTGCCAGCAGTGGGAAGCGGGGATCGAACACCGGGGAGCTGTTTTTT.

This clonotype was seen a few times. V is TRBV28 and J is TRBJ2-5; D remains unclear. Germline-derived CDR1 and CDR2 are MDHEN and SYDVKM. The CDR3 runs to 13 residues. The V and J ends lost 7 bases and 2 bases respectively, with 11 bases between them. CDR3 residues: CASTLDFQETQYF. The DNA of the CDR3 is TGTGCCAGCACCCTCGACTTTCAAGAGACCCAGTACTTC.

This rearrangement joins TRBV9 to TRBJ2-2, with D unclear. The CDR3 has 14 residues. Trimming took 3 bases from V and 2 from J, leaving 8 bases between them. CDR1 SGDLS and CDR2 YYNGEE come from the germline V gene. CDR3 region: CASSASTNTGELFF. The CDR3 DNA follows: TGTGCCAGCAGCGCGAGCACTAACACCGGGGAGCTGTTTTTT.

This clonotype was seen only a few times. The chain joins TRBV27 to TRBJ1-4; D gene unclear. This CDR3 is 15 amino acids long. CDR1 MNHEY and CDR2 SMNVEV come from the germline V gene (reference sequence). Trimming pared 6 bases from V and 1 base from J, leaving 12 bases between. The DNA for the CDR3 is TGTGCCAGCAGCCGCGGACCGCAAACTAATGAAAAACTGTTTTTT. Its translation: CASSRGPQTNEKLFF.

The chain recombines TRBV11-2 with TRBJ1-2; 8 bases are a match to TRBD1. Germline values: CDR1 SGHAT, CDR2 FQNNGV. V lost 4 bases and J lost 2; bases outside the gene matches: 15. CDR3 length: 18 residues. Here the CDR3 DNA reads TGTGCCAGCAGCTACCGGACAGGGTATTTCGGCGGCAACTATGGCTACACCTTC. It translates to CASSYRTGYFGGNYGYTF.

This clonotype has only a few counts. The rearrangement joins TRBV19 to TRBJ2-7; 8 positions agree with TRBD1. In germline, CDR1 is LNHDA, CDR2 SQIVND (reference sequence). The CDR3 totals 14 residues. The ends lost 6 bases at V and 0 bases at J; junction bases unmatched: 4. CDR3: CASRPGQGSYEQYF. The CDR3 DNA reads as TGTGCCAGTAGACCAGGACAGGGCTCCTACGAGCAGTACTTC. The full variable domain, in which reference TRBV19 and TRBJ2-7 provide the parts outside the CDR3, is DGGITQSPKYLFRKEGQNVTLSCEQNLNHDAMYWYRQDPGQGLRLIYYSQIVNDFQKGDIAEGYSVSREKKESFPLTVTSAQKNPTAFYLCASRPGQGSYEQYFGPGTRLTVT.

This clonotype showed up many times. The genes are TRBV2 and TRBJ2-5; 7 nucleotides line up with TRBD2. Germline CDR1 and CDR2: SNHLY and FYNNEI. The V segment lost 8 bases and the J segment 4 bases; nucleotides outside the gene matches: 4. This CDR3 is 12 amino acids long. The CDR3 spells CASRLAGETQYF. As DNA, the CDR3 is TGTGCCAGCCGACTAGCCGGAGAGACCCAGTACTTC.

The J gene is TRBJ1-1, the V gene TRBV5-1; no reliable D call. The germline gives CDR1 SGHRS, CDR2 YFSETQ. Trimming cost V 1 base and J 5 bases, with 15 bases left between them. The CDR3 has 15 amino acids. The CDR3 sequence is CASSLYGTARTEAFF. In DNA, the CDR3 is TGCGCCAGCAGCTTGTATGGTACGGCTCGGACTGAAGCTTTCTTT.

This clonotype was observed a handful of times. The chain carries TRBV10-3 and TRBJ2-7; TRBD1 agrees at 8 bases. The CDR3 runs 13 residues. Germline CDR1 reads ENHRY; CDR2 reads SYGVKD. The ends lost 6 bases at V and 6 bases at J; junction bases unmatched: 7. CDR3 sequence reads: CAISGQGSVEQYF. The CDR3 DNA sequence: TGTGCCATCAGCGGACAGGGATCGGTCGAGCAGTACTTC.

The chain has TRBV5-1 and TRBJ1-6; D ambiguous. V lost 1 base and J 9 bases, leaving 8 bases between the germline ends. Germline-derived CDR1 and CDR2 are SGHRS and YFSETQ. CDR3 length: 13 amino acids. In DNA, the CDR3 is TGCGCCAGCAGCTTGTTTGGGGTTTCACCCCTCCACTTT. This sequence encodes CASSLFGVSPLHF.

This clonotype was detected only a few times. The gene calls are TRBV7-2 and TRBJ2-2; D might be TRBD2 (6 bases). Trimming removed 6 bases from V and 5 bases from J, with 10 bases in between. This CDR3 contains 13 residues. Germline CDR1 and CDR2: SGHTA and FQGNSA. CDR3 DNA sequence: TGTGCCAGCAGACCTGGGACTACCGGGGAGCTGTTTTTT. Protein: CASRPGTTGELFF.

This clonotype showed up many times. At one end, the junction sequence differs from germline, possibly due to a read error. The J gene is TRBJ2-3, the V gene TRBV5-1; D remains unclear. Germline lookup yields CDR1 SGHRS and CDR2 YFSETQ. This CDR3 is 11 amino acids long. The CDR3 DNA is TGTGCCAGCAGCTACACAGATACGCAGTATTTT. It is translated as CASSYTDTQYF.

The V gene is TRBV7-3, the J gene TRBJ1-5, with a weak D call TRBD1 (6 bases). Trimming left V 5 bases short and J 4 bases short, with 12 bases between. The germline V gene encodes CDR1 SGHTA and CDR2 FQGTGA. The CDR3 extends over 14 amino acids. This CDR3 is CASSPPRGNQPQHF. CDR3 DNA sequence: TGTGCCAGCAGCCCCCCAAGGGGGAATCAGCCCCAGCATTTT. Full variable domain (missing parts from reference TRBV7-3 and TRBJ1-5): GAGVSQTPSNKVTEKGKYVELRCDPISGHTALYWYRQSLGQGPEFLIYFQGTGAADDSGLPNDRFFAVRPEGSVSTLKIQRTERGDSAVYLCASSPPRGNQPQHFGDGTRLSIL.

V is TRBV15 and J is TRBJ2-5, with TRBD2 matching 7 bases. The V segment lost 1 base and the J segment 5 bases; nucleotides outside the gene matches: 4. CDR3 length equals 14 residues. Germline V CDR1 and CDR2: LNHNV, YYDKDF (reference sequence). The CDR3 nucleotides read TGTGCCACCAGCAGAGGGGGAGGGTTTGAGACCCAGTACTTC. Its protein is CATSRGGGFETQYF.

This clonotype was seen a few times. The chain carries TRBV4-2 and TRBJ2-7; TRBD1 aligns across 9 bases. The CDR3 runs 13 residues. J gave up 4 bases and V 4 bases, and 2 bases lay outside the gene matches. Germline assignment: CDR1 LGHNA and CDR2 YNFKEQ. DNA for the CDR3: TGTGCCAGCAGCCGGGGACAGGGTTACGAGCAGTACTTC. It encodes CASSRGQGYEQYF.

This clonotype has more than one count but fewer than ten. The genes are TRBV27 and TRBJ1-2; 7 nucleotides align to TRBD1. This CDR3 region has 14 residues. The ends lost 5 bases at V and 3 bases at J; junction bases unmatched: 6. The germline CDR1 and CDR2 sequences are MNHEY and SMNVEV (reference sequence). CDR3 residues: CASSKYGTDYGYTF. The CDR3 coding sequence is TGTGCCAGCAGTAAATACGGGACAGACTATGGCTACACCTTC.